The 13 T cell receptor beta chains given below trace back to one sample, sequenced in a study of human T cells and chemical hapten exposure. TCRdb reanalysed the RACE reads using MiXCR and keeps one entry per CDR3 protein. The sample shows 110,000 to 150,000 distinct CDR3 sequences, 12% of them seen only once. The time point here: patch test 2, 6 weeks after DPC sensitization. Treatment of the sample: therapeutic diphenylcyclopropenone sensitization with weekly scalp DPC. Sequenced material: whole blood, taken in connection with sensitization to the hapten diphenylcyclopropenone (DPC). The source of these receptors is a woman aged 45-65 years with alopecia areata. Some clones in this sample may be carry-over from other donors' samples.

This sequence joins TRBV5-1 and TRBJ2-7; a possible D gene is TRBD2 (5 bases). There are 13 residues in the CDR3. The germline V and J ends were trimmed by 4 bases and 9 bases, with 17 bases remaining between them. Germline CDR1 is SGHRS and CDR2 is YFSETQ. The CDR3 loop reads CASSVNYAGGQYF. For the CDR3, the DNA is TGCGCCAGCAGCGTAAACTATGCGGGCGGGCAGTACTTC.

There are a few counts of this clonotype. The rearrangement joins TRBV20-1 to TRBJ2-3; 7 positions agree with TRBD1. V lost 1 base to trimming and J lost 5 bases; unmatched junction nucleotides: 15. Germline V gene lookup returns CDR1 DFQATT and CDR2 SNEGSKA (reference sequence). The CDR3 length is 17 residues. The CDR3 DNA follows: TGCAGTGCTAGAGCCCACAGGGGACCCAGCGGACGAGATACGCAGTATTTT. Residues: CSARAHRGPSGRDTQYF.

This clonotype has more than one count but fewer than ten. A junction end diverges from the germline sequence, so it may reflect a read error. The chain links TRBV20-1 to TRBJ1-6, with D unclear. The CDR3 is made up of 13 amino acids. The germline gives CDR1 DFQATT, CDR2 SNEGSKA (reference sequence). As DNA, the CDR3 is TGCAGTGCTAGAGATCCGGGCGGACCCCCCGCAAACTTT. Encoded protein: CSARDPGGPPANF.

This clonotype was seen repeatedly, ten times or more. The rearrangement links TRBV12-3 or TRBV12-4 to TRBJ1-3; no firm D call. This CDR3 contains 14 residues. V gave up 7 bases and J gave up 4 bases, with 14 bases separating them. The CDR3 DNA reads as TGTGCCAGCACTCCCTACCGGTCGGGAAACACCATATATTTT. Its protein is CASTPYRSGNTIYF.

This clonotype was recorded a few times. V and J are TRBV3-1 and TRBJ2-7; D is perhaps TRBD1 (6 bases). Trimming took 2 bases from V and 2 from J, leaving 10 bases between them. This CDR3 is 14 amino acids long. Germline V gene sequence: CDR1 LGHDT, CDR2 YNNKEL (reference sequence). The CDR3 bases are TGTGCCAGCAGCCAATCCGGGACACCCTACGAGCAGTACTTC. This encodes CASSQSGTPYEQYF.

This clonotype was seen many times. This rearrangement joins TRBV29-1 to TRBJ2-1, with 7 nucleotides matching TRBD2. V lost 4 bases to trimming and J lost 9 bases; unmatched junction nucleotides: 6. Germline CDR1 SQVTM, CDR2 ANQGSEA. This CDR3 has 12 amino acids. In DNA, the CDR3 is TGCAGCGTTGTGGCGGGAGTAGGTGAGCAGTTCTTC. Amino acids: CSVVAGVGEQFF.

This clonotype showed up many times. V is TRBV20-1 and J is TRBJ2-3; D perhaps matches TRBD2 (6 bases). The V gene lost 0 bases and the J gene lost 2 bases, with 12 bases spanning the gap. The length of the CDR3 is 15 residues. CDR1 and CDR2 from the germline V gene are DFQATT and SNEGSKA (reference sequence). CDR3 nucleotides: TGCAGTGCTAGAGATGAGGCGGGGCCCACAGATACGCAGTATTTT. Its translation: CSARDEAGPTDTQYF.

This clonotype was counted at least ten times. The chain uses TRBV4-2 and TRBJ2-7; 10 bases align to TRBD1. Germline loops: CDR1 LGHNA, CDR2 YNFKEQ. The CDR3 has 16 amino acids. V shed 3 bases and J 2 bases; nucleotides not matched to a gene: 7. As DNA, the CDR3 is TGTGCCAGCAGCCAGGCCCAAGGACAGGGGGCCTACGAGCAGTACTTC. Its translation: CASSQAQGQGAYEQYF.

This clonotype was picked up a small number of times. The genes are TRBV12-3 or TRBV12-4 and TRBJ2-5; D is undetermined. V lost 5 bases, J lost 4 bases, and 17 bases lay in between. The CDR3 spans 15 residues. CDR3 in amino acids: CASSPEVGLPETQYF. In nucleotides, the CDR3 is TGTGCCAGCAGTCCCGAGGTCGGCCTCCCAGAGACCCAGTACTTC.

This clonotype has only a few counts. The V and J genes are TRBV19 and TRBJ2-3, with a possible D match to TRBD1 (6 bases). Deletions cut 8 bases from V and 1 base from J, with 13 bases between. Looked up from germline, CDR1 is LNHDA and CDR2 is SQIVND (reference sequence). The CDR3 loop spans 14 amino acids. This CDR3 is CASAGVKGTDTQYF. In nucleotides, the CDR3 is TGTGCCAGTGCAGGGGTTAAAGGCACAGATACGCAGTATTTT.

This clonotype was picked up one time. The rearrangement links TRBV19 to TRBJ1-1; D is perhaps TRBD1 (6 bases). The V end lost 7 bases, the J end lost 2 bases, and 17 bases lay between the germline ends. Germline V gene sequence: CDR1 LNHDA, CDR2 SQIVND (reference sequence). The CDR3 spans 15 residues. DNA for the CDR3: TGTGCCAGTATTTTAGGGGGGGGCCATAACACTGAAGCTTTCTTT. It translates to CASILGGGHNTEAFF.

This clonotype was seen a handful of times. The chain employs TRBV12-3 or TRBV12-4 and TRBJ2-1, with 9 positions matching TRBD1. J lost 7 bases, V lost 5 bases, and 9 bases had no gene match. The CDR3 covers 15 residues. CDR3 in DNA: TGTGCCAGCAGTCCTTACAGGGGGCTGGGAAATGAGCAGTTCTTC. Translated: CASSPYRGLGNEQFF.

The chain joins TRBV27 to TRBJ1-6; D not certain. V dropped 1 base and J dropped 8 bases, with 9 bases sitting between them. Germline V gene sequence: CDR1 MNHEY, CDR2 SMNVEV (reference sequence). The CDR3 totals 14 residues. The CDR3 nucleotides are TGTGCCAGCAGTTTATACCAAAGCGATTCACCCCTCCACTTT. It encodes CASSLYQSDSPLHF.